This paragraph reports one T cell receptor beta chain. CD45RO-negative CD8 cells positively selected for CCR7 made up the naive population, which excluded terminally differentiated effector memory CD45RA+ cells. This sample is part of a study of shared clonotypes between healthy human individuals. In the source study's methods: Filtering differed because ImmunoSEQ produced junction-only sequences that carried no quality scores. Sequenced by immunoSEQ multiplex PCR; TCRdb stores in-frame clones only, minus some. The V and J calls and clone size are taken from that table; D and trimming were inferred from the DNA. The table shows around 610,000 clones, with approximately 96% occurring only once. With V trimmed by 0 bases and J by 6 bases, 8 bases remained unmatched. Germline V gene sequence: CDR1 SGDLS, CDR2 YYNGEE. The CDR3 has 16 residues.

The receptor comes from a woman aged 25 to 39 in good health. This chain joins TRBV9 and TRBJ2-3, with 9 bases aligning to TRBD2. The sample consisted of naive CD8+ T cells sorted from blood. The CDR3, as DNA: TGTGCCAGCAGCGTAGAGGGGACTAGCCTAAGGGATACGCAGTATTTT. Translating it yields CASSVEGTSLRDTQYF.